This T cell receptor beta chain was sequenced in a study of CD8 T cells in ankylosing spondylitis. Broader study findings: Researchers report that disease-linked clones proved CD8+ and relatively rare in peripheral blood. Ankylosing spondylitis blood appeared to be characterized by a TCR beta motif of under ten highly homologous variants.

The table lists this clonotype with many counts. No antigen is known for it. CDR1 and CDR2 (germline): MDHEN, SYDVKM. The CDR3 has 15 residues. Trimming removed 1 base from V and 1 base from J, with 11 bases in between. It was by quantitative 5'-RACE with molecular barcodes that TCR beta libraries were made. TCRdb reanalysed the 5' RACE reads using MiXCR and keeps one entry per CDR3 protein. The repertoire holds some 120,000 distinct CDR3 sequences, with around 7% as singletons. The gene calls are TRBV28 and TRBJ2-7; D is uncertain. This receptor was obtained from a male donor with ankylosing spondylitis or in good health (not recorded which). The material sequenced was blood, either unsorted or a sorted T cell fraction (not recorded which). The CDR3 DNA reads TGTGCCAGCAGTTTATTTAGGCCCCCGTCCTACGAGCAGTACTTC. Translation: CASSLFRPPSYEQYF.